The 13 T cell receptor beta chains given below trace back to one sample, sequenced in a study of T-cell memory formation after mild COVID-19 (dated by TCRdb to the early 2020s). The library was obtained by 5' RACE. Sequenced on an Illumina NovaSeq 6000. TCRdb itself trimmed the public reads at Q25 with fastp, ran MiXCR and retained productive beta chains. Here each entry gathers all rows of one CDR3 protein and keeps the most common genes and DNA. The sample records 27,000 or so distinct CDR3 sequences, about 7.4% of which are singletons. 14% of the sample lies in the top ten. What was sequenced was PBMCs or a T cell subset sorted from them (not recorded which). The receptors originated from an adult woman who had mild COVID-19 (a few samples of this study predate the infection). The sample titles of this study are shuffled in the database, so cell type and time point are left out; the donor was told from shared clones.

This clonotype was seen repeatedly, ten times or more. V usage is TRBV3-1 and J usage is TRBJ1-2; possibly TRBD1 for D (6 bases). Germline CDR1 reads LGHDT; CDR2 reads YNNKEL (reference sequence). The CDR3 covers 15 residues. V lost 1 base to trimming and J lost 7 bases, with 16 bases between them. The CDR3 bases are TGTGCCAGCAGCCAAGGTGGCCAGGGGCGCGGTGGCTACACCTTC. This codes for CASSQGGQGRGGYTF.

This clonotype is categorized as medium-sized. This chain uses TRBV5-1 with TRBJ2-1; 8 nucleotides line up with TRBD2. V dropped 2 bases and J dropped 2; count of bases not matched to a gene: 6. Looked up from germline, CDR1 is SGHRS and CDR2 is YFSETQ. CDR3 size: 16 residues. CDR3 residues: CASSLPIAGPYNEQFF. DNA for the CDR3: TGCGCCAGCAGCTTACCAATAGCGGGACCCTACAATGAGCAGTTCTTC.

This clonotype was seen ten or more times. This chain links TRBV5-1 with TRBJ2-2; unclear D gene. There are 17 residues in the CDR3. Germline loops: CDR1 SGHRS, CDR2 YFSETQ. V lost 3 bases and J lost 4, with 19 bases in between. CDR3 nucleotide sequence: TGCGCCAGCAGCTGGTGGAAAGCTGGTTCGGGCACCGGGGAGCTGTTTTTT. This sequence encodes CASSWWKAGSGTGELFF. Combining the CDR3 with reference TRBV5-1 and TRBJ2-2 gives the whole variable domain KAGVTQTPRYLIKTRGQQVTLSCSPISGHRSVSWYQQTPGQGLQFLFEYFSETQRNKGNFPGRFSGRQFSNSRSEMNVSTLELGDSALYLCASSWWKAGSGTGELFFGEGSRLTVL.

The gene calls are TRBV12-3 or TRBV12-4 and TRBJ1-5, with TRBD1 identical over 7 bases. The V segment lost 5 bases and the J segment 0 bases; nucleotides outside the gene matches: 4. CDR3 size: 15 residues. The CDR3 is CASSRGQNSNQPQHF. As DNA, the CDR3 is TGTGCCAGCAGTCGGGGACAGAATAGCAATCAGCCCCAGCATTTT.

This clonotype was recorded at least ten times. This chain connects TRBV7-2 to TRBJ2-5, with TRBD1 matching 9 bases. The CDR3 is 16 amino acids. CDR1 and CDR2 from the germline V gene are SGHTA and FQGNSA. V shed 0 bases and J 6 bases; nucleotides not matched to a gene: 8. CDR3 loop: CASSLAPGTGRQTQYF. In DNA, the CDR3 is TGTGCCAGCAGCTTAGCGCCGGGGACAGGGAGACAGACCCAGTACTTC.

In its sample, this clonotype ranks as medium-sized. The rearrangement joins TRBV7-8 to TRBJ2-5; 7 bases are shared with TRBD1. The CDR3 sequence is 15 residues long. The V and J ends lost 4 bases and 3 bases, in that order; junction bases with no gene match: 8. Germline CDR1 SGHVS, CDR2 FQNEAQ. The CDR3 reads CASSSSRGYEETQYF. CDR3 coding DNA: TGTGCCAGCAGCTCCAGCAGGGGGTATGAAGAGACCCAGTACTTC.

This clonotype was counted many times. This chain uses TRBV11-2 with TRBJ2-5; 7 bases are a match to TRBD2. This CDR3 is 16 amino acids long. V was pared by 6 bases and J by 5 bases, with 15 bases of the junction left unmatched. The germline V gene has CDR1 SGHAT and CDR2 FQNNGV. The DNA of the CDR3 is TGTGCCAGCAGTCAAAGCCCGACTAGCTTTGGTGAGACCCAGTACTTC. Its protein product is CASSQSPTSFGETQYF.

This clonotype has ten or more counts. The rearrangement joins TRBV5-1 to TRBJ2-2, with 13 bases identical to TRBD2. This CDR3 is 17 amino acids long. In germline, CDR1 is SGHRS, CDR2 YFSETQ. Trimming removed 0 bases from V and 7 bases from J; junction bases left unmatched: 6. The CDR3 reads CASSLGTSGRFHGELFF. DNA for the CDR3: TGCGCCAGCAGCTTGGGGACTAGCGGGAGATTCCACGGGGAGCTGTTTTTT. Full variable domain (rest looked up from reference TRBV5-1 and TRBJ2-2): KAGVTQTPRYLIKTRGQQVTLSCSPISGHRSVSWYQQTPGQGLQFLFEYFSETQRNKGNFPGRFSGRQFSNSRSEMNVSTLELGDSALYLCASSLGTSGRFHGELFFGEGSRLTVL.

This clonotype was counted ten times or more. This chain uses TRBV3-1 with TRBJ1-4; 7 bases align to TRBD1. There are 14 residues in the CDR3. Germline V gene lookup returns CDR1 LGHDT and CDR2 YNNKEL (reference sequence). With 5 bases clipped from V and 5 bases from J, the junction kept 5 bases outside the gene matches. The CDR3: CASSDRVANEKLFF. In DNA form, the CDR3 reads TGTGCCAGCAGCGACAGGGTGGCGAATGAAAAACTGTTTTTT. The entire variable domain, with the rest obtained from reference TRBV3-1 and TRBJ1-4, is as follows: DTAVSQTPKYLVTQMGNDKSIKCEQNLGHDTMYWYKQDSKKFLKIMFSYNNKELIINETVPNRFSPKSPDKAHLNLHINSLELGDSAVYFCASSDRVANEKLFFGSGTQLSVL.

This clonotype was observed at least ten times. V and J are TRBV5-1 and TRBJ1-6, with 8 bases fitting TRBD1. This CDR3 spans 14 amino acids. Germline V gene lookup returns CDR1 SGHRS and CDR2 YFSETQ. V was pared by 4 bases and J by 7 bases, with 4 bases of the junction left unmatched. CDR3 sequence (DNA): TGCGCCAGCAGCCTGGGACAGGCAAATTCACCCCTCCACTTT. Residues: CASSLGQANSPLHF.

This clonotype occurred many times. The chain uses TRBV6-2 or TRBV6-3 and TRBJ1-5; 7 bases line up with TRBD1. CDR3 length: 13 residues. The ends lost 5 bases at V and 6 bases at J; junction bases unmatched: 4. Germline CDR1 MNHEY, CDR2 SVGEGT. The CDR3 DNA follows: TGTGCCAGCAGTCCGGGGGACAGTCAGCCCCAGCATTTT. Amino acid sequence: CASSPGDSQPQHF.

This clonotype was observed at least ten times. CDR3 sequence reads: CASSEALAGIELFF. Written as DNA, the CDR3 is TGTGCCAGCAGTGAAGCCTTGGCAGGGATCGAGCTGTTTTTT. This chain connects TRBV6-1 to TRBJ2-2, with a possible D match to TRBD1 (5 bases). Germline lookup yields CDR1 MNHNS and CDR2 SASEGT. The CDR3 is 14 amino acids. V lost 0 bases and J lost 11, with 13 bases in between.

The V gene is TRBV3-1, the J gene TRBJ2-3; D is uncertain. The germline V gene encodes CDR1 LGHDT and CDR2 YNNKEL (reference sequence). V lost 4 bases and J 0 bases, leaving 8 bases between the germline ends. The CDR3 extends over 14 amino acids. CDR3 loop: CASSRRTSTDTQYF. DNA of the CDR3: TGTGCCAGCAGCCGGCGTACTAGCACAGATACGCAGTATTTT.